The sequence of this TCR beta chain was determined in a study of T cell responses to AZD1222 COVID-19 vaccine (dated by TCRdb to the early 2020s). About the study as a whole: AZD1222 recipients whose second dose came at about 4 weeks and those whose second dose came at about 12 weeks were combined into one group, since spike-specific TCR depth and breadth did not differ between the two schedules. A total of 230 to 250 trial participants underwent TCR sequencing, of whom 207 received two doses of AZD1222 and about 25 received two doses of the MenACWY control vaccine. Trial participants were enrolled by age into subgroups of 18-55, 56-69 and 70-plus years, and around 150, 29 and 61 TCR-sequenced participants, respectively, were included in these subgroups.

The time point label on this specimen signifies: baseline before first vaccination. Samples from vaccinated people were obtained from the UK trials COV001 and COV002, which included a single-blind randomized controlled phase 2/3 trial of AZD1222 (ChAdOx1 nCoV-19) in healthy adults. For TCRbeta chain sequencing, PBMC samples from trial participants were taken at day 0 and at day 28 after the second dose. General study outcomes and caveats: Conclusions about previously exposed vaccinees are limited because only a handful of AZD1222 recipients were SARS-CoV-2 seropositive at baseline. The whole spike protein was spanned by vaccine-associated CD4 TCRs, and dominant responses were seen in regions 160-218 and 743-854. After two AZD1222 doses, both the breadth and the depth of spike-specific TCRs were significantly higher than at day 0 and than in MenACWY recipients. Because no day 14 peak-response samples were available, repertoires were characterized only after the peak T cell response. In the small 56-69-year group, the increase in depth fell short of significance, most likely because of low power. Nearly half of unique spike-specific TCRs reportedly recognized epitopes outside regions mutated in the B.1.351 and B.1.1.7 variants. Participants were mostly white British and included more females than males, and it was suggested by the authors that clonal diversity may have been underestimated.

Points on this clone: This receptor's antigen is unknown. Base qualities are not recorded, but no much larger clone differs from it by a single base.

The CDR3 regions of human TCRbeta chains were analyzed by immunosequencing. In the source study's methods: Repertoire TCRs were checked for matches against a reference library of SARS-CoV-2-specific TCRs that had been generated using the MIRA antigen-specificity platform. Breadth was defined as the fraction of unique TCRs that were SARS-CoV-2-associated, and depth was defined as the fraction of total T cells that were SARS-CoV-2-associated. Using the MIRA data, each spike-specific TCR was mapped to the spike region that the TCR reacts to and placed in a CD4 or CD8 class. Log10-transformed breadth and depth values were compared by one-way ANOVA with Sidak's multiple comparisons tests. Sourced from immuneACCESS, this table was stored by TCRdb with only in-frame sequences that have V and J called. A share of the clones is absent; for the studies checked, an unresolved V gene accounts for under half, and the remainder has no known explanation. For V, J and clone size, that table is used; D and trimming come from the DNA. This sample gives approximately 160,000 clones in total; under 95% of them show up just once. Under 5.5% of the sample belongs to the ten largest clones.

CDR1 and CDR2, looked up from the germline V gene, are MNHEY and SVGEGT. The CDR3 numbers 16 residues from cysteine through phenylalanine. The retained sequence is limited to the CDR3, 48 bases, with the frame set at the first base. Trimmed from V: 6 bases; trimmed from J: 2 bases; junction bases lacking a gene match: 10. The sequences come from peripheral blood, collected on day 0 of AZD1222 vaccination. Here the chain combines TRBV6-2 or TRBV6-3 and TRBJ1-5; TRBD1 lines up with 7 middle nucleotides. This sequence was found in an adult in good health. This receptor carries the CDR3 CASSSLRDRGNQPQHF. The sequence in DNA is TGTGCCAGCAGCTCTCTACGCGACAGGGGCAATCAGCCCCAGCATTTT.